The present T cell receptor beta chain was sequenced within a study of CD8+ T cells in alopecia areata. Study-wide points: Under tofacitinib, numerous expanded lesional clonotypes remained detectable in scalp and blood. Normal-skin resident alphabeta T cells also appear among scalp sample sequences.

Treatment noted: oral pan-JAK inhibitor, 5-10 mg twice daily. Comment on this clone: Its antigen is not identified.

This CDR3 has 14 residues. Looked up from germline, CDR1 is SGHTA and CDR2 is FQGNSA. Following extraction, RNA underwent reverse transcription to cDNA, which served as the sequencing template. Using immunoSEQ multiplex PCR, the repertoire was profiled, and TCRdb retains in-frame clones only, with some absent. Here the sample spans some 45,000 clones, 80% to 95% being singletons. V usage is TRBV7-2 and J usage is TRBJ2-5, with a possible D match to TRBD2 (5 bases). The J call is doubtful: the DNA matches TRBJ2-7 better. The source is a human donor with alopecia areata. Specimen: CD8+ T cells sorted from blood, collected at week 24, from a patient treated with tofacitinib. Here the CDR3 DNA reads TGTGCCAGCAGCTTAGAGGACTCACTCTACGAGCAGTACTTC. It encodes CASSLEDSLYEQYF.